This passage covers 23 T cell receptor beta chains from one sample sequenced in a study of patients and donors after allogeneic stem cell transplantation. TCRdb reprocessed the RT-PCR reads via MiXCR and lists one record per CDR3 protein. The table shows over 150,000 distinct CDR3 sequences, with about 32% occurring only once. Sequences were obtained from blood, either unsorted or a sorted T cell fraction (not recorded which). Every receptor here comes from a human donor who was either an allogeneic HSCT recipient or a stem cell or donor lymphocyte infusion donor (not recorded which). It is not recorded whose cells these are; they may come from a transplant donor.

The rearrangement joins TRBV7-6 to TRBJ1-2; possibly TRBD1 for D (6 bases). The germline V gene encodes CDR1 SGHVS and CDR2 FNYEAQ. Trimming pared 5 bases from V and 4 bases from J, leaving 17 bases between. The CDR3 is 15 residues long. The CDR3 coding sequence is TGTGCCAGCAGCCCCCTCAGGGGCCCGGGCTATGGCTACACCTTC. Its protein product is CASSPLRGPGYGYTF.

This chain links TRBV7-9 with TRBJ2-1; 12 bases are a match to TRBD2. CDR1 is SEHNR, CDR2 FQNEAQ, per germline (reference sequence). V was clipped by 6 bases and J by 9 bases; unmatched bases: 15. CDR3 size: 17 residues. CDR3 amino acids: CASSKKPTSGSPGEQFF. CDR3 DNA: TGTGCCAGCAGTAAAAAACCGACTAGCGGGAGCCCTGGTGAGCAGTTCTTC.

The rearrangement links TRBV6-5 to TRBJ1-3; a weak D match, TRBD1 (5 bases). Germline assignment: CDR1 MNHEY and CDR2 SVGAGI. V gave up 0 bases and J gave up 0 bases, with 6 bases separating them. The CDR3 consists of 15 residues. CDR3 region: CASSYSTVSGNTIYF. Here the CDR3 DNA reads TGTGCCAGCAGTTACTCGACAGTCTCTGGAAACACCATATATTTT.

The V and J genes are TRBV5-6 and TRBJ2-1; 9 bases align to TRBD2. The J segment lost 15 bases and the V segment lost 2 bases, leaving 9 bases of the junction unmatched. Per the germline V gene, CDR1 is SGHDT and CDR2 is YYEEEE. This CDR3 spans 13 amino acids. The CDR3 bases are TGTGCCAGCAGCTTCCTGGGGCTAGCGGGAAGGTTCTTC. Translated, it gives CASSFLGLAGRFF.

The chain uses TRBV6-2 or TRBV6-3 and TRBJ1-1, with 9 bases fitting TRBD1. CDR3 length: 18 amino acids. Per the germline V gene, CDR1 is MNHEY and CDR2 is SVGEGT. The trim removed 6 bases at V and 6 bases at J, leaving 20 bases unmatched. CDR3 sequence: CASRSYPDPGQGVPEAFF. DNA of the CDR3: TGTGCCAGCAGATCGTATCCCGATCCGGGACAGGGAGTGCCTGAAGCTTTCTTT.

The chain uses TRBV6-2 or TRBV6-3 and TRBJ2-5; D is possibly TRBD1 (6 bases). Trimming removed 0 bases at V and 2 bases at J, with 16 bases between. Per germline, CDR1 MNHEY and CDR2 SVGEGT. CDR3 size: 17 residues. The CDR3 DNA follows: TGTGCCAGCAGTTACTCAACCGAAGCAGGGGAACAAGAGACCCAGTACTTC. It codes for CASSYSTEAGEQETQYF.

V and J are TRBV3-1 and TRBJ2-5, with TRBD2 matching over 7 bases. After removal of 3 bases from V and 4 bases from J, the junction contained 5 bases not matched to a gene. This CDR3 is 14 amino acids long. Germline assignment: CDR1 LGHDT and CDR2 YNNKEL (reference sequence). CDR3 region: CASSQGTTGETQYF. CDR3 in DNA: TGTGCCAGCAGCCAGGGGACTACGGGAGAGACCCAGTACTTC.

This clonotype has more than one count but fewer than ten. V gene TRBV29-1 combines with J gene TRBJ1-1; possible D gene TRBD1, 6 bases. Trimming pared 5 bases from V and 5 bases from J, leaving 18 bases between. The CDR3 loop spans 14 amino acids. Germline V gene data show CDR1 as SQVTM and CDR2 as ANQGSEA. The CDR3 DNA sequence: TGCAGCGTTTCTTCCCCTCAGGGGCGGACTGAAGCTTTCTTT. Translating it yields CSVSSPQGRTEAFF.

This clonotype has only a few counts. The V and J genes are TRBV27 and TRBJ1-1, with 7 bases that match TRBD1. Germline lookup yields CDR1 MNHEY and CDR2 SMNVEV (reference sequence). The CDR3 contains 14 residues. V trimming: 2 bases; J trimming: 3 bases; junction bases outside the gene matches: 3. For the CDR3, the DNA is TGTGCCAGCAGTTTAGACAGGGCGGACACTGAAGCTTTCTTT. The encoded protein is CASSLDRADTEAFF.

This chain joins TRBV20-1 and TRBJ2-3; TRBD2 matches at 12 bases. There are 13 residues in the CDR3. The germline V gene encodes CDR1 DFQATT and CDR2 SNEGSKA (reference sequence). Unmatched junction bases numbered 6, after V lost 6 bases and J lost 8 bases. The CDR3 spells CSAVTSGSGTQYF. CDR3 in DNA: TGCAGTGCCGTGACTAGCGGGAGCGGTACGCAGTATTTT.

The chain links TRBV28 to TRBJ2-7; a weak D match, TRBD1 (6 bases). Germline V gene lookup returns CDR1 MDHEN and CDR2 SYDVKM. The CDR3 covers 14 residues. V was clipped by 4 bases and J by 1 base, with 11 bases between them. The DNA for the CDR3 is TGTGCCAGCAGTTACCGGGACAAGTCCTACGAGCAGTACTTC. This encodes CASSYRDKSYEQYF.

The chain carries TRBV20-1 and TRBJ2-7; 11 positions agree with TRBD2. The V gene end was trimmed by 3 bases and the J gene end by 2 bases; junction bases not matched to a gene: 6. The CDR3 is made up of 15 amino acids. Looked up from germline, CDR1 is DFQATT and CDR2 is SNEGSKA (reference sequence). The CDR3 coding sequence is TGCAGTGCTAGTCCCGGGACTAGCGGAGCCTACGAGCAGTACTTC. It encodes CSASPGTSGAYEQYF.

V and J are TRBV3-1 and TRBJ2-7; D possibly uses TRBD1 or TRBD2 (6 bases each). The CDR3 runs 16 residues. With 1 base removed from V and 1 base from J, the gap between germline ends came to 14 bases. The V gene's germline CDR1 is LGHDT and CDR2 YNNKEL (reference sequence). The CDR3 reads CASSQVGTGRSYEQYF. The CDR3 region has the DNA TGTGCCAGCAGCCAAGTTGGTACAGGGAGGTCCTACGAGCAGTACTTC.

V is TRBV7-3 and J is TRBJ2-2; D is possibly TRBD2 (5 bases). CDR1 SGHTA and CDR2 FQGTGA come from the germline V gene. CDR3 size: 12 residues. The ends were cut back, 5 bases at V and 7 bases at J, with 8 bases in the middle. CDR3 bases: TGTGCCAGCAGCCCCCGGGACGGGGAGCTGTTTTTT. This translates into CASSPRDGELFF.

V gene TRBV9 combines with J gene TRBJ2-3; D not resolved. Germline V lookup: CDR1 SGDLS, CDR2 YYNGEE. Trimming left V 2 bases short and J 4 bases short, with 11 bases between. The CDR3 extends over 14 amino acids. This CDR3 reads CASSVSFPPDTQYF. For the CDR3, the DNA is TGTGCCAGCAGCGTGAGCTTCCCTCCAGATACGCAGTATTTT. The variable domain in full, with the rest retrieved from reference TRBV9 and TRBJ2-3, is DSGVTQTPKHLITATGQRVTLRCSPRSGDLSVYWYQQSLDQGLQFLIQYYNGEERAKGNILERFSAQQFPDLHSELNLSSLELGDSALYFCASSVSFPPDTQYFGPGTRLTVL.

In its sample, this clonotype was seen a few times. The V gene is TRBV7-9, the J gene TRBJ2-7; 8 nucleotides line up with TRBD2. This CDR3 has 14 residues. Per the germline V gene, CDR1 is SEHNR and CDR2 is FQNEAQ (reference sequence). The junction had 9 bases not matched to a gene; V was cut back by 7 bases and J by 4 bases. DNA for the CDR3: TGTGCCAGCACCCGTAGCGGGATCCATTACGAGCAGTACTTC. This translates into CASTRSGIHYEQYF.

This clonotype showed up just a few times. This chain connects TRBV5-1 to TRBJ2-5; D ambiguous. Germline V gives CDR1 SGHRS, CDR2 YFSETQ. Trimming shortened V by 2 bases and J by 1 base, and 9 bases separated the two germline ends. This CDR3 has 14 residues. The CDR3 DNA is TGCGCCAGCAGCTTTGCACTCCTCCAAGAGACCCAGTACTTC. Encoded protein: CASSFALLQETQYF. The entire variable domain, with the rest obtained from reference TRBV5-1 and TRBJ2-5, is as follows: KAGVTQTPRYLIKTRGQQVTLSCSPISGHRSVSWYQQTPGQGLQFLFEYFSETQRNKGNFPGRFSGRQFSNSRSEMNVSTLELGDSALYLCASSFALLQETQYFGPGTRLLVL.

V is TRBV20-1 and J is TRBJ2-3; 13 nucleotides agree with TRBD2. There are 17 residues in the CDR3. V shed 3 bases, J shed 2 bases, and the junction held 8 bases outside the gene matches. The germline gives CDR1 DFQATT, CDR2 SNEGSKA (reference sequence). CDR3 sequence reads: CSASAGTSGTATDTQYF. CDR3 nucleotide sequence: TGCAGTGCTAGTGCCGGGACTAGCGGGACCGCCACAGATACGCAGTATTTT.

This clonotype came up a few times. The chain is built from TRBV25-1 and TRBJ2-7; perhaps TRBD1 as D (6 bases). The V end lost 4 bases, the J end lost 3 bases, and 13 bases lay between the germline ends. CDR3 size: 14 residues. Germline CDR1 and CDR2: MGHDK and SYGVNS. This chain's CDR3 is CASSVWGRGYEQYF. DNA for the CDR3: TGTGCCAGCAGTGTGTGGGGCAGGGGCTACGAGCAGTACTTC.

V and J are TRBV7-2 and TRBJ2-4; D is perhaps TRBD1 or TRBD2 (5 bases each). V lost 2 bases, J lost 15 bases, and 14 bases lay in between. The CDR3 length is 12 residues. Germline V CDR1 and CDR2: SGHTA, FQGNSA. DNA of the CDR3: TGTGCCAGCAGCTTACGAGGGGCTATCGGGTACTTC. This sequence encodes CASSLRGAIGYF.

This rearrangement joins TRBV20-1 to TRBJ2-3; 7 positions agree with TRBD1. This CDR3 is 15 amino acids long. CDR1 and CDR2 (germline): DFQATT, SNEGSKA (reference sequence). The J segment lost 1 base and the V segment lost 5 bases, leaving 9 bases of the junction unmatched. This CDR3 reads CSARRGNSGTDTQYF. The CDR3 coding sequence is TGCAGTGCTCGCAGGGGGAACAGTGGCACAGATACGCAGTATTTT.

This clonotype appeared a few times. V and J are TRBV20-1 and TRBJ1-5; D possibly corresponds to TRBD1 (5 bases). Trimming stripped 3 bases from V and 0 bases from J, with 21 bases between. This CDR3 is built from 18 residues. Germline assignment: CDR1 DFQATT and CDR2 SNEGSKA (reference sequence). This CDR3 is CSASSGRVAQFSNQPQHF. The CDR3 nucleotides are TGCAGTGCTAGTTCGGGGCGCGTAGCCCAATTTAGCAATCAGCCCCAGCATTTT.

This rearrangement joins TRBV24-1 to TRBJ2-7; 7 bases agree with TRBD2. Germline CDR1 is KGHDR and CDR2 is SFDVKD. The CDR3 spans 15 residues. With V trimmed by 3 bases and J by 3 bases, 7 bases remained unmatched. The CDR3 bases are TGTGCCACCAGTGATGCGGGACTAAGCGGCTACGAGCAGTACTTC. This encodes CATSDAGLSGYEQYF.